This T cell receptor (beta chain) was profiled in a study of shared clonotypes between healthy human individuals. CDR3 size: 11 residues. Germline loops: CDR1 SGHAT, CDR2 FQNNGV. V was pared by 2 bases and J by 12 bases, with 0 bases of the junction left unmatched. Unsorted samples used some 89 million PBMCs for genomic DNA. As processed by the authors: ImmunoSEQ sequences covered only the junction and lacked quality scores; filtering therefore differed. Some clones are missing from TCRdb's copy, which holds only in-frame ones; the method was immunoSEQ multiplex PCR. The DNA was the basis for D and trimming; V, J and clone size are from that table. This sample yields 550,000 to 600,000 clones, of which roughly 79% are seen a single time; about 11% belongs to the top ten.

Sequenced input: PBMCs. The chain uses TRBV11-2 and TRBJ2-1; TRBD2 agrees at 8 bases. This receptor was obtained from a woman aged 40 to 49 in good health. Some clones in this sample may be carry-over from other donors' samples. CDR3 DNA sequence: TGTGCCAGCAGCTTACTAGCGGGGCAGTTCTTC. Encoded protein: CASSLLAGQFF.